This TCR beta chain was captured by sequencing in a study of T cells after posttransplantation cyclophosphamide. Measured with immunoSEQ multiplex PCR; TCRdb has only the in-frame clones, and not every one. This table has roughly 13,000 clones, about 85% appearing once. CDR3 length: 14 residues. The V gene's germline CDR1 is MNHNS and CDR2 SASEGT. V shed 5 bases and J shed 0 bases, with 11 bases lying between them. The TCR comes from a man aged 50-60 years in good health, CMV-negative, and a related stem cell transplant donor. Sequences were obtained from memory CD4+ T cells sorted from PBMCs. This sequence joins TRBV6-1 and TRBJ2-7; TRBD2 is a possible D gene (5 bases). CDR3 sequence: CASSPGFSSYEQYF. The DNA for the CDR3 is TGTGCCAGCAGTCCGGGATTTAGCTCCTACGAGCAGTACTTC.